This T cell receptor beta chain was identified during a study of T cells in Graves' hyperthyroidism and ophthalmopathy. The authors deemed Graves' hyperthyroidism stable absent ophthalmopathy progression within 18 months. Out of about 10 ml of fresh peripheral blood came the PBMCs. The germline gives CDR1 GTSNPN, CDR2 SVGIG (reference sequence). The CDR3 is made up of 11 amino acids. V was trimmed by 1 base and J by 13 bases, leaving 11 bases between them. The investigators amplified TCR beta CDR3 regions from RNA transcripts. RT-PCR in the first round (using the HTBI primer set) targeted the TCR CDR3. From the multiplex PCR reads, TCRdb called clonotypes with MiXCR, one entry per CDR3 protein. The sample yields 300,000 to 400,000 distinct CDR3 sequences, 15% to 20% seen once.

Sequencing input: blood. This receptor was identified in a woman between 45 and 60 years old with Graves' hyperthyroidism. V usage is TRBV30 and J usage is TRBJ2-1; tentatively, D is TRBD2 (7 bases). CDR3 region: CAWSAGGSQFF. The CDR3 DNA reads TGTGCCTGGAGTGCGGGGGGCTCTCAGTTCTTC. Together with reference TRBV30 and TRBJ2-1, the CDR3 gives the full variable domain: SQTIHQWPATLVQPVGSPLSLECTVEGTSNPNLYWYRQAAGRGLQLLFYSVGIGQISSEVPQNLSASRPQDRQFILSSKKLLLSDSGFYLCAWSAGGSQFFGPGTRLTVL.